This entry describes one TCR beta chain. Other nucleotide sequences from this sample produce the same CDR3. The sample belongs to a study of blood T cell repertoires in COVID-19. About the study: The United States, Italy and Spain supplied acute and convalescent COVID-19 samples. Sources were T cells, B-cell-depleted T cells, or PBMCs; the material itself was cDNA or gDNA.

Seattle patient enrollment occurred during active infection, with longitudinal follow-up thereafter. Source study methods: Nucleated cell number was recorded as an estimate derived from reference gene primer amplification. Profiling relied on immunoSEQ multiplex PCR, and the TCRdb table lists in-frame clones only, not all of them. For V, J and clone size, that table is used; D and trimming come from the DNA. The table shows under 250,000 clones, with more than 75% occurring only once. This TCR derives from a man aged 50 to 59 with COVID-19, enrolled during active disease. The sequenced material came from peripheral blood.

CDR3 sequence (DNA): TGCAGTGCTCTACGAACCTACGAGCAGTACTTC. Translated, it gives CSALRTYEQYF. The chain employs TRBV20-1 and TRBJ2-7; D unclear. V was shortened by 5 bases and J by 2 bases, with 7 bases between the two germline ends. The CDR3 totals 11 residues. Germline V gene sequence: CDR1 DFQATT, CDR2 SNEGSKA (reference sequence).